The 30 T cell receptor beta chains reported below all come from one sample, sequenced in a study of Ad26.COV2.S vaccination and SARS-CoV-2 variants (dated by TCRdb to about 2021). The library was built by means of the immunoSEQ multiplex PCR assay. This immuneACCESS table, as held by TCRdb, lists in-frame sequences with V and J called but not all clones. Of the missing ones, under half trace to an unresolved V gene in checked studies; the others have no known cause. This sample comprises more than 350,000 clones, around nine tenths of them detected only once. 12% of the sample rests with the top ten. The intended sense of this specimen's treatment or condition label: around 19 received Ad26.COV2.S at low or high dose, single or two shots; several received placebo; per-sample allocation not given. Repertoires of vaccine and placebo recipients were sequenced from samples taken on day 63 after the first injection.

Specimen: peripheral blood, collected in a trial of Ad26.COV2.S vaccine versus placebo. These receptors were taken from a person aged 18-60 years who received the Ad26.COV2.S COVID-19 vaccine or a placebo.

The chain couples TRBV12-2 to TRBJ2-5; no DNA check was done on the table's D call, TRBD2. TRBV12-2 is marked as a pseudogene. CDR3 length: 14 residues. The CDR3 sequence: CASRRLADQETQYF. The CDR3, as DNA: TGTGCAAGTCGCCGACTAGCGGACCAAGAGACCCAGTACTTC.

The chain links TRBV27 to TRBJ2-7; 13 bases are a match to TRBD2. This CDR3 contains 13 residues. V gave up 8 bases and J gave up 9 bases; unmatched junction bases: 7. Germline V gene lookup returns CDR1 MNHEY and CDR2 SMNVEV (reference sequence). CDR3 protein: CASRRTSGSVQYF. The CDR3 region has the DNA TGTGCCAGCCGACGGACTAGCGGGAGTGTGCAGTACTTC.

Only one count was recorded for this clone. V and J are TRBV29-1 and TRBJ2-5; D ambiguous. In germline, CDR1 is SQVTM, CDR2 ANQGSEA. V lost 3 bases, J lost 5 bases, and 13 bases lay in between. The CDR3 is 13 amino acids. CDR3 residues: CSVEGTEIETQYF. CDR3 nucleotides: TGCAGCGTTGAGGGTACAGAGATCGAGACCCAGTACTTC.

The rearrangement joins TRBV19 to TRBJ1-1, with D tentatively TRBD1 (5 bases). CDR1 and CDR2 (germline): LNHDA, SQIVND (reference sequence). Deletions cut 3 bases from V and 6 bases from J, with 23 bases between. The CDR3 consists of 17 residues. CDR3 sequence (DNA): TGTGCCAGTAGTATCCCAGCAGGGAGAGGGTCTAACCCTGAAGCTTTCTTT. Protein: CASSIPAGRGSNPEAFF.

The CDR3: CASAAYEQYF. CDR3 sequence (DNA): TGTGCCAGCGCAGCCTACGAGCAGTACTTC. V and J are TRBV2 and TRBJ2-7; D is ambiguous. Germline assignment: CDR1 SNHLY and CDR2 FYNNEI. The CDR3 is made up of 10 amino acids. V was shortened by 8 bases and J by 2 bases, with 4 bases between the two germline ends. The full variable domain, completed using reference TRBV2 and TRBJ2-7, is EPEVTQTPSHQVTQMGQEVILRCVPISNHLYFYWYRQILGQKVEFLVSFYNNEISEKSEIFDDQFSVERPDGSNFTLKIRSTKLEDSAMYFCASAAYEQYFGPGTRLTVT.

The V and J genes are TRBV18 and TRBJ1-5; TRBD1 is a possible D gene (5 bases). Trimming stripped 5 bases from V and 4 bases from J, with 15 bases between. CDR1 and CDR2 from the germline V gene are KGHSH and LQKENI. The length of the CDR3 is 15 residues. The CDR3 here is CASSEAGQINQPQHF. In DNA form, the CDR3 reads TGTGCCAGCTCAGAAGCTGGACAAATTAATCAGCCCCAGCATTTT.

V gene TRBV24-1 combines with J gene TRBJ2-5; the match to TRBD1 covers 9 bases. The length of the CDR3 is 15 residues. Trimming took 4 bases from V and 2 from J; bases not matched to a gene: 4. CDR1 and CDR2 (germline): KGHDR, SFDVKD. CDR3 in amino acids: CATSENRGPQETQYF. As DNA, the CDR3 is TGTGCCACCAGTGAAAACAGGGGGCCTCAAGAGACCCAGTACTTC.

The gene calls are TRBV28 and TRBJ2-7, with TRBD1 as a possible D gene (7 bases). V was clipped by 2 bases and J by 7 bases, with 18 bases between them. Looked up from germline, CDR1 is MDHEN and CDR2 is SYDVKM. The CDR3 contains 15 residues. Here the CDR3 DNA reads TGTGCCAGCAGTTTAACGGCAGGGGGGTCTGGGGAGCAGTACTTC. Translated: CASSLTAGGSGEQYF.

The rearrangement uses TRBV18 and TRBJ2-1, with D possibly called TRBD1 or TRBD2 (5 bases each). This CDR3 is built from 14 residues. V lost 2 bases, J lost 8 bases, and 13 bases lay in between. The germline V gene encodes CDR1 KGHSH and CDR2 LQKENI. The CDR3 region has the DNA TGTGCCAGCTCACCATGGGACCGCCGGGATGAGCAGTTCTTC. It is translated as CASSPWDRRDEQFF.

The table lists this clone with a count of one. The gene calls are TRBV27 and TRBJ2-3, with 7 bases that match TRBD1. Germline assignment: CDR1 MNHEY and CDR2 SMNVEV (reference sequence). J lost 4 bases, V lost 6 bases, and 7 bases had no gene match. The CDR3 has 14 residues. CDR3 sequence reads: CASSTQGWPDTQYF. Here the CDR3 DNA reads TGTGCCAGCAGCACACAGGGGTGGCCAGATACGCAGTATTTT.

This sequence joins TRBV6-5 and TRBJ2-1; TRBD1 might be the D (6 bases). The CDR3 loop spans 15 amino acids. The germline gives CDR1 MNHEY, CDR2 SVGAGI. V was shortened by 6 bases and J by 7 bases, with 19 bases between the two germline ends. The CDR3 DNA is TGTGCCAGCAGCTCCGGGACATATGAGATTAATGAGCAGTTCTTC. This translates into CASSSGTYEINEQFF.

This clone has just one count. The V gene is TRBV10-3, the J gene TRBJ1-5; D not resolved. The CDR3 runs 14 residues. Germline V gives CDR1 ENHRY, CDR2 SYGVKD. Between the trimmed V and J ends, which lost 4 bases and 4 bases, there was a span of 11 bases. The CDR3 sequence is CAISGTGINQPQHF. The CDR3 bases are TGTGCCATCAGTGGGACTGGTATTAATCAGCCCCAGCATTTT.

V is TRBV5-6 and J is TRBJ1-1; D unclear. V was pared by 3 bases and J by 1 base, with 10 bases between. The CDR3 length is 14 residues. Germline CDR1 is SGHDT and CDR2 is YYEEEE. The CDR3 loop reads CASSSVGENTEAFF. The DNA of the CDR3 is TGTGCCAGCAGCTCCGTCGGAGAGAACACTGAAGCTTTCTTT.

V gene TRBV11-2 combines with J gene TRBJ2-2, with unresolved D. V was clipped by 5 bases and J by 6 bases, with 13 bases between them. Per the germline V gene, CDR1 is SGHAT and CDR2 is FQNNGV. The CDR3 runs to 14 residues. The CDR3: CASSPIFRAGELFF. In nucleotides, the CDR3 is TGTGCCAGCAGCCCCATTTTTAGAGCCGGGGAGCTGTTTTTT. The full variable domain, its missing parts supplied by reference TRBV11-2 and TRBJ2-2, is EAGVAQSPRYKIIEKRQSVAFWCNPISGHATLYWYQQILGQGPKLLIQFQNNGVVDDSQLPKDRFSAERLKGVDSTLKIQPAKLEDSAVYLCASSPIFRAGELFFGEGSRLTVL.

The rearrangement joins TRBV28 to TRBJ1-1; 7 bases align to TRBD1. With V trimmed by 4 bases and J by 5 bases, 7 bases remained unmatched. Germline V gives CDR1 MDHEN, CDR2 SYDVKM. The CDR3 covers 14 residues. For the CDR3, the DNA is TGTGCCAGCAGTTCGCAGACAGGGAGGACTGAAGCTTTCTTT. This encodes CASSSQTGRTEAFF.

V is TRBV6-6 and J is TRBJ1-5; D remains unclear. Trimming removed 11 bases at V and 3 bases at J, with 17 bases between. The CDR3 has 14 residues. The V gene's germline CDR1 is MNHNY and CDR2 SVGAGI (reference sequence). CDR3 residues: CAASMGILNQPQHF. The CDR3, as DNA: TGTGCCGCCAGCATGGGCATACTCAATCAGCCCCAGCATTTT.

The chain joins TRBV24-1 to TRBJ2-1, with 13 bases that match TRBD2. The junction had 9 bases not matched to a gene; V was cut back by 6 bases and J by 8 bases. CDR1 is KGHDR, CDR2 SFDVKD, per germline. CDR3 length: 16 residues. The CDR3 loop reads CATSPAGTSGTDEQFF. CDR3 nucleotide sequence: TGTGCCACCAGTCCCGCGGGGACTAGCGGGACGGATGAGCAGTTCTTC.

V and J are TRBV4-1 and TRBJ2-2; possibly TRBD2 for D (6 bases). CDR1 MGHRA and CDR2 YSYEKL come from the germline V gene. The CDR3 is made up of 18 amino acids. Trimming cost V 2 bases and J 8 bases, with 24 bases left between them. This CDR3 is CASSQSHGPGVVWGELFF. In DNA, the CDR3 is TGCGCCAGCAGCCAATCTCATGGACCGGGGGTGGTTTGGGGGGAGCTGTTTTTT.

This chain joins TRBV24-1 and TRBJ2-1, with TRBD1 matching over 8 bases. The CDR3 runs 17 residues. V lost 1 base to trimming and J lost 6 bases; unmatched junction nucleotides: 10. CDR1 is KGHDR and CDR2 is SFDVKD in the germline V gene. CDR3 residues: CATSDLKGRGQGNEQFF. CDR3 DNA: TGTGCCACCAGTGATTTAAAGGGCAGGGGGCAAGGCAATGAGCAGTTCTTC.

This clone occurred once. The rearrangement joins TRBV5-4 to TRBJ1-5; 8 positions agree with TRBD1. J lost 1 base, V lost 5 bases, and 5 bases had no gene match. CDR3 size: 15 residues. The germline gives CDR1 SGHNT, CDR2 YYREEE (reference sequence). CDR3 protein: CASRLDRGSNQPQHF. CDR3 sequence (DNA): TGTGCCAGCAGACTTGACAGGGGCAGCAATCAGCCCCAGCATTTT.

The CDR3 DNA reads as TGTGCCAGCAGTTTTGGGTCGTACAACGTCCTGACTTTC. It encodes CASSFGSYNVLTF. The chain joins TRBV12-3 or TRBV12-4 to TRBJ2-6; D is undetermined. Trimming cost V 3 bases and J 9 bases, with 9 bases left between them. CDR3 size: 13 residues.

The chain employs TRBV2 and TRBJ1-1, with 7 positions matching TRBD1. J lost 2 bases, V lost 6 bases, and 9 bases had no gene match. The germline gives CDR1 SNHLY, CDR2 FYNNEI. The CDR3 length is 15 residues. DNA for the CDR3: TGTGCCAGCAGCCGTTTACCAGGGGGAAACACTGAAGCTTTCTTT. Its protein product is CASSRLPGGNTEAFF.

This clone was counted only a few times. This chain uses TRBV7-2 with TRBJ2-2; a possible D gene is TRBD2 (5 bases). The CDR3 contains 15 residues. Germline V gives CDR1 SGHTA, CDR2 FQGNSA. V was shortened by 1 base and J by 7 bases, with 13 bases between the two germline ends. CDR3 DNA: TGTGCCAGCAGCTTAGTTTTGAGGGCCGGCGGGGAGCTGTTTTTT. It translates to CASSLVLRAGGELFF.

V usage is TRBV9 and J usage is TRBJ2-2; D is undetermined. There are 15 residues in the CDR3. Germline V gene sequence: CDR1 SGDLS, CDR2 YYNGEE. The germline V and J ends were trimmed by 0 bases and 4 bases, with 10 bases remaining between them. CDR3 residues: CASSVELISTGELFF. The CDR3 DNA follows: TGTGCCAGCAGCGTAGAACTAATAAGCACCGGGGAGCTGTTTTTT.

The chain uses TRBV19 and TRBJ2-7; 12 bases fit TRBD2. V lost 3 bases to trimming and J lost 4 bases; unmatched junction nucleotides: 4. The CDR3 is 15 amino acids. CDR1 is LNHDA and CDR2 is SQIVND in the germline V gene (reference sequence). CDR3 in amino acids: CASSIGLAGSYEQYF. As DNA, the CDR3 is TGTGCCAGTAGTATTGGACTAGCGGGATCGTACGAGCAGTACTTC.

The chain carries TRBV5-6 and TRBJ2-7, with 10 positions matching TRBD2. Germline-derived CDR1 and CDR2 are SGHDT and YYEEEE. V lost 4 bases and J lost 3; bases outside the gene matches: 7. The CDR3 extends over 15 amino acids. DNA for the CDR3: TGTGCCAGCAGCCACAAGCGGGAGGGCGGCTACGAGCAGTACTTC. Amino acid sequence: CASSHKREGGYEQYF. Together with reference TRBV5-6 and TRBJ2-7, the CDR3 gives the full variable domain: DAGVTQSPTHLIKTRGQQVTLRCSPKSGHDTVSWYQQALGQGPQFIFQYYEEEERQRGNFPDRFSGHQFPNYSSELNVNALLLGDSALYLCASSHKREGGYEQYFGPGTRLTVT.

This CDR3 is CSVGGQRNTEAFF. CDR3 nucleotides: TGCAGCGTTGGGGGTCAGCGGAACACTGAAGCTTTCTTT. The rearrangement uses TRBV29-1 and TRBJ1-1; D call uncertain. Germline-derived CDR1 and CDR2 are SQVTM and ANQGSEA. Trimming shortened V by 4 bases and J by 1 base, and 10 bases separated the two germline ends. The CDR3 spans 13 residues.

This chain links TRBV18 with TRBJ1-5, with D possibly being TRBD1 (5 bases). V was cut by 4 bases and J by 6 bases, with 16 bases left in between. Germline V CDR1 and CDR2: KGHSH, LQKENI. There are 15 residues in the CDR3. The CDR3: CASSLNEGRRQPQHF. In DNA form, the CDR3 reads TGTGCCAGCTCACTAAACGAGGGGAGGCGTCAGCCCCAGCATTTT.

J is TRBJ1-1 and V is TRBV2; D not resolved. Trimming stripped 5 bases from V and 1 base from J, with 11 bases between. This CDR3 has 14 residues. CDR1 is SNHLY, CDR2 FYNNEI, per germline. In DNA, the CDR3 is TGTGCCAGCAGTCGCCGGGCCTCGAACACTGAAGCTTTCTTT. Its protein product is CASSRRASNTEAFF. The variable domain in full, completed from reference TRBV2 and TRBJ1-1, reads EPEVTQTPSHQVTQMGQEVILRCVPISNHLYFYWYRQILGQKVEFLVSFYNNEISEKSEIFDDQFSVERPDGSNFTLKIRSTKLEDSAMYFCASSRRASNTEAFFGQGTRLTVV.

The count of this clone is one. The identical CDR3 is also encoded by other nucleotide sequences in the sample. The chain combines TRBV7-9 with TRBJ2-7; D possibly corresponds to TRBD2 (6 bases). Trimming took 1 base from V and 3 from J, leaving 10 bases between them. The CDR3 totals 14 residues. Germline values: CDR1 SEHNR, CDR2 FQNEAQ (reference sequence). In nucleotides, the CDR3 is TGTGCCAGCAGCTTAGGCGGGACCTACTACGAGCAGTACTTC. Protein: CASSLGGTYYEQYF.